This T cell receptor (beta chain) emerged from a study of cytomegalovirus exposure and HLA in healthy donors. The study, taken as a whole, reports: The authors enumerated over 150 TCR beta chains as linked to cytomegalovirus. It was confirmed in vitro that a few of the CMV-associated chains were specific for CMV antigens. Highly shared variants forming one cluster were likely a sequencing artifact. Segments of the TCR beta V type were, in most cases, productive about 87% or about 30% of the time in an earlier analysis.

V dropped 4 bases and J dropped 3 bases, with 19 bases sitting between them. The CDR3 spans 16 residues. Germline V CDR1 and CDR2: SGHKS, YYEKEE (reference sequence). With respect to this clone: Antigen unknown.

The PCR employed 60 Vbeta primers together with 13 Jbeta primers. Profiling relied on immunoSEQ multiplex PCR, and the TCRdb table lists in-frame clones only, not all of them. The table shows roughly 100,000 clones, with approximately 84% occurring only once. This receptor was obtained from a male donor in good health and CMV-seronegative. Sequenced material: PBMCs. The rearrangement uses TRBV5-5 and TRBJ1-1, with TRBD1 as a possible D gene (5 bases). The CDR3 loop is CASSPILGGDDTEAFF. The CDR3 DNA is TGTGCCAGCAGCCCCATCTTGGGGGGGGATGACACTGAAGCTTTCTTT.